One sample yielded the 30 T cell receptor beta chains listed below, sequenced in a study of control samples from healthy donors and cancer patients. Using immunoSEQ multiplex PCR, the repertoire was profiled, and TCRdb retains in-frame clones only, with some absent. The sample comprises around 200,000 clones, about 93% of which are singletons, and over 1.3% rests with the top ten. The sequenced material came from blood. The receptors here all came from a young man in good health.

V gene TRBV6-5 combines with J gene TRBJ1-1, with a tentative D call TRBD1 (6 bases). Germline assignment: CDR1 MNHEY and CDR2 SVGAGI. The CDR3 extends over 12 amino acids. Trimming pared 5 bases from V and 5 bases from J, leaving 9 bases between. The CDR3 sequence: CASSRTVTEAFF. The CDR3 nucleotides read TGTGCCAGCAGTCGGACAGTTACTGAAGCTTTCTTT.

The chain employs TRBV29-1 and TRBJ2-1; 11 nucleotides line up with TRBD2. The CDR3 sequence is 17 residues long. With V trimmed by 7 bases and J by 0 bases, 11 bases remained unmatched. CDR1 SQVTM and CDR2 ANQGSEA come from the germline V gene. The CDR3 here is CSAINGLAGYSYNEQFF. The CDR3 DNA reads TGCAGCGCTATTAACGGACTAGCGGGTTACTCCTACAATGAGCAGTTCTTC.

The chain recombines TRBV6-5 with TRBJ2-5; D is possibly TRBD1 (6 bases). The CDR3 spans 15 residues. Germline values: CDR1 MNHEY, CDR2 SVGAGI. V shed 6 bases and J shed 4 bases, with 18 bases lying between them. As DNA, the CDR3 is TGTGCCAGCAGGGACGGACAGCCTGGGGGAGAGACCCAGTACTTC. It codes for CASRDGQPGGETQYF.

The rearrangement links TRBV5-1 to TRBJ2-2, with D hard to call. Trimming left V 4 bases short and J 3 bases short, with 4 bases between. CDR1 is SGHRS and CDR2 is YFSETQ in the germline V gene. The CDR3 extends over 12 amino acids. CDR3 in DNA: TGCGCCAGCAGCCCAGACACCGGGGAGCTGTTTTTT. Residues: CASSPDTGELFF.

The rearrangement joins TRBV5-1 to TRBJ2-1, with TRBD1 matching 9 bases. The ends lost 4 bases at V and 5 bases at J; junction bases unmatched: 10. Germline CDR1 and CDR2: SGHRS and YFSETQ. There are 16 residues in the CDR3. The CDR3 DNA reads TGCGCCAGCAGCCTGAAGGGACAGGGAGGGAACAATGAGCAGTTCTTC. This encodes CASSLKGQGGNNEQFF.

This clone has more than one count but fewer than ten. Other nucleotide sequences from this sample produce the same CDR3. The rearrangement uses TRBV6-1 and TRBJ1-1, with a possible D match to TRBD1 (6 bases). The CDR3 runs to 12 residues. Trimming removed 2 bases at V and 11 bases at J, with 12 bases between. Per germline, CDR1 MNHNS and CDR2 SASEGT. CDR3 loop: CASSEQGRYAFF. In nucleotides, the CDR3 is TGTGCCAGCAGTGAACAGGGGCGTTACGCTTTCTTT.

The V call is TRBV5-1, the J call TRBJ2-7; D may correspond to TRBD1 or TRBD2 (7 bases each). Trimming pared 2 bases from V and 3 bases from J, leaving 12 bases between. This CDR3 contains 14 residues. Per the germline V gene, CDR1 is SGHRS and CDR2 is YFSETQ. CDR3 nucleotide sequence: TGCGCCAGCAGCTTTCCCAGGGGGGGCTACGAGCAGTACTTC. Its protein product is CASSFPRGGYEQYF.

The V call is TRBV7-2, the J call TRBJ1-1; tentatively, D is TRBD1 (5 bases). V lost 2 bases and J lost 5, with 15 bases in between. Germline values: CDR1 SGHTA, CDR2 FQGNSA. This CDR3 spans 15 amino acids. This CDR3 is CASSLLGGSWTEAFF. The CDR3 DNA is TGTGCCAGCAGCTTATTGGGGGGGTCGTGGACTGAAGCTTTCTTT.

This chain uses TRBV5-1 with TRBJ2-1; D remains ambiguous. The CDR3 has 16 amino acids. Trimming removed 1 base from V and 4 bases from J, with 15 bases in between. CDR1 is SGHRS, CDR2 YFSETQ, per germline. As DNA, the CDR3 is TGCGCCAGCAGCTTGTTTAAGCAGGCCCTATACAATGAGCAGTTCTTC. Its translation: CASSLFKQALYNEQFF.

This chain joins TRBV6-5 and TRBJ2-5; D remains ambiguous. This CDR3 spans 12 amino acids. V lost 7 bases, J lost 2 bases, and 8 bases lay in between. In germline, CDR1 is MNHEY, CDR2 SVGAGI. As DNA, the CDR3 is TGTGCCAGCACCTCCATACAAGAGACCCAGTACTTC. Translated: CASTSIQETQYF.

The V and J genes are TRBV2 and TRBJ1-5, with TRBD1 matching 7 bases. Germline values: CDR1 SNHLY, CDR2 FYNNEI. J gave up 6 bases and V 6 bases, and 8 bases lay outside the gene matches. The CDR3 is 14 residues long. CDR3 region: CASRLDRVGQPQHF. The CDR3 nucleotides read TGTGCCAGCAGACTTGACAGGGTCGGTCAGCCCCAGCATTTT.

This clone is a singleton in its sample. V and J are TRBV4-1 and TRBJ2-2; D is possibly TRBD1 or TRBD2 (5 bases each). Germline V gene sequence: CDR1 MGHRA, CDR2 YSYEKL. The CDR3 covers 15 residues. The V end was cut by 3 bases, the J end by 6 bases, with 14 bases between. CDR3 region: CASSQGPSYAGELFF. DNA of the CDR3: TGCGCCAGCAGCCAGGGACCTAGCTATGCCGGGGAGCTGTTTTTT.

The CDR3 protein is CACGGIGANVLTF. CDR3 in DNA: TGTGCCTGCGGGGGGATTGGGGCCAACGTCCTGACTTTC. The genes are TRBV30 and TRBJ2-6, with 7 bases aligning to TRBD2. CDR1 and CDR2 from the germline V gene are GTSNPN and SVGIG (reference sequence). The CDR3 spans 13 residues. The junction had 2 bases not matched to a gene; V was cut back by 6 bases and J by 3 bases. The full variable domain, in which reference TRBV30 and TRBJ2-6 provide the parts outside the CDR3, is SQTIHQWPATLVQPVGSPLSLECTVEGTSNPNLYWYRQAAGRGLQLLFYSVGIGQISSEVPQNLSASRPQDRQFILSSKKLLLSDSGFYLCACGGIGANVLTFGAGSRLTVL.

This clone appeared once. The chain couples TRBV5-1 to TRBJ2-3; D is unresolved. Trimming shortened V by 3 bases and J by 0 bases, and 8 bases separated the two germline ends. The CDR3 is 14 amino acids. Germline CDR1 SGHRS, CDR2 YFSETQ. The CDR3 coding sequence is TGCGCCAGCAGCTACCAAACTAGCACAGATACGCAGTATTTT. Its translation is CASSYQTSTDTQYF.

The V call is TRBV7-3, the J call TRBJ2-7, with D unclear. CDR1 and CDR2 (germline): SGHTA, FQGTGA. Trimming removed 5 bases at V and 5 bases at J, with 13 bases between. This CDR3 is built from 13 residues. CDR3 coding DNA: TGTGCCAGCAGCGCCCTGGACGGCCACGAGCAGTACTTC. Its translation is CASSALDGHEQYF.

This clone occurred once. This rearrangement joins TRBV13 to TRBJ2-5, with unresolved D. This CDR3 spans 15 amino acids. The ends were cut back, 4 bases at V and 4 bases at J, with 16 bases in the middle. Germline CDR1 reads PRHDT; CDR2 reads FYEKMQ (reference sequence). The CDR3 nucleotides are TGTGCCAGCAGCTCAACCTCCGGCTCCCGAGAGACCCAGTACTTC. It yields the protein CASSSTSGSRETQYF.

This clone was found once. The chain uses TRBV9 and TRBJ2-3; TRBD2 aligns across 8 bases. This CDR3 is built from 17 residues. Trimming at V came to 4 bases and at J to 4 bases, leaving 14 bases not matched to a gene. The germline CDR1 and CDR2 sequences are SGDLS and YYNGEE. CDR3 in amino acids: CASSPRGAGGLPDTQYF. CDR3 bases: TGTGCCAGCAGCCCAAGAGGGGCGGGGGGTTTACCAGATACGCAGTATTTT.

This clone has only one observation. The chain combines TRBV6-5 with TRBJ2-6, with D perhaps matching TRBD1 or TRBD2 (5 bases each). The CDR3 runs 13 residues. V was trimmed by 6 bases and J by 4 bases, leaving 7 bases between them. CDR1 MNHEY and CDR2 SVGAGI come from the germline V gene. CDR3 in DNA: TGTGCCAGCAGGAGGGACGGGGCCAACGTCCTGACTTTC. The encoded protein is CASRRDGANVLTF.

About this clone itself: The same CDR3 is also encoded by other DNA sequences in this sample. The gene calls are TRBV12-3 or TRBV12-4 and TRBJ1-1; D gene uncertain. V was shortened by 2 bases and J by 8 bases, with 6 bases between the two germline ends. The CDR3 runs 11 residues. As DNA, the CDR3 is TGTGCCAGCAGTTTACAGGTAGAAGCTTTCTTT. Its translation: CASSLQVEAFF.

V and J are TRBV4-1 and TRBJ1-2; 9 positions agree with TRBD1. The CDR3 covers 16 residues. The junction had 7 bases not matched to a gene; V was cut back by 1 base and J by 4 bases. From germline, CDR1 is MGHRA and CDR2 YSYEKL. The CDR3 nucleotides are TGCGCCAGCAGCCAAGGACAGGGGGGAAGCGCCTATGGCTACACCTTC. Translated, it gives CASSQGQGGSAYGYTF.

This chain's CDR3 is CASSQDSYLYGYTF. DNA of the CDR3: TGTGCCAGCAGCCAAGACAGTTACCTTTATGGCTACACCTTC. V usage is TRBV14 and J usage is TRBJ1-2; D gene uncertain. V was clipped by 0 bases and J by 5 bases, with 10 bases between them. Germline V gene lookup returns CDR1 SGHDN and CDR2 FVKESK. The CDR3 runs to 14 residues.

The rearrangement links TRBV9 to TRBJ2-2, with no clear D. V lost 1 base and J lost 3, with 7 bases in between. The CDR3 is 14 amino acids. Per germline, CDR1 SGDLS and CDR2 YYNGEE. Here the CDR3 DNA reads TGTGCCAGCAGCGTACATTTCGACACCGGGGAGCTGTTTTTT. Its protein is CASSVHFDTGELFF.

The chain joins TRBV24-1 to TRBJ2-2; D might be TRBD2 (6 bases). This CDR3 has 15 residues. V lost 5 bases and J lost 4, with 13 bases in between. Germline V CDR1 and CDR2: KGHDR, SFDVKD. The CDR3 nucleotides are TGTGCCACCAGTGTCCCCGGGGGAAGCACCGGGGAGCTGTTTTTT. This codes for CATSVPGGSTGELFF.

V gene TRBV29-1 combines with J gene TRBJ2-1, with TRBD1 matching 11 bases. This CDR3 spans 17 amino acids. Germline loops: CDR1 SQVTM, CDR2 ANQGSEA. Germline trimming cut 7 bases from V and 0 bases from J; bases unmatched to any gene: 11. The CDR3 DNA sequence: TGCAGCGCCCCCGGGACAGGGGGACCCTACTCCTACAATGAGCAGTTCTTC. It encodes CSAPGTGGPYSYNEQFF.

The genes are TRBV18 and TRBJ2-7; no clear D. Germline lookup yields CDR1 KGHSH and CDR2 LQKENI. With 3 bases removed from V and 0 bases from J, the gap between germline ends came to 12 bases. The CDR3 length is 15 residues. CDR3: CASSPSSFNSYEQYF. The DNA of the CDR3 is TGTGCCAGCTCACCGTCGTCTTTTAACTCCTACGAGCAGTACTTC.

The CDR3 coding sequence is TGTGCCAGCAGCACAGGACTCAATCAGCCCCAGCATTTT. This encodes CASSTGLNQPQHF. The V call is TRBV5-4, the J call TRBJ1-5, with D possibly TRBD1 on 5 matching bases. Trimming took off 4 bases at V and 3 bases at J, with 8 bases between the two ends. CDR3 length equals 13 residues. The germline CDR1 and CDR2 sequences are SGHNT and YYREEE (reference sequence).

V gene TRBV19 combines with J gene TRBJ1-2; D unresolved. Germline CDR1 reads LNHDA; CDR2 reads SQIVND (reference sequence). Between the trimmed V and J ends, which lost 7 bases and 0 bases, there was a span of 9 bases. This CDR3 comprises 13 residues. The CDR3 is CASMATSNYGYTF. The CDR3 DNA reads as TGTGCCAGTATGGCTACATCTAACTATGGCTACACCTTC.

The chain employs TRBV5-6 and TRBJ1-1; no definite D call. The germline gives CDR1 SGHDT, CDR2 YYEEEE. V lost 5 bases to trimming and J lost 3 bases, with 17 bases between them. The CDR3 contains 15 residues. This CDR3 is CASRRKETGDTEAFF. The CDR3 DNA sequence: TGTGCCAGCAGGCGGAAGGAAACTGGGGACACTGAAGCTTTCTTT.

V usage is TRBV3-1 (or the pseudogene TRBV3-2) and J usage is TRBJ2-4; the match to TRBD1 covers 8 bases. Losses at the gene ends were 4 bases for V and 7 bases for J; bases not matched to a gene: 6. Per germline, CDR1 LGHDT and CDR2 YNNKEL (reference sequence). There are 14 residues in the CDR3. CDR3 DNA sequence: TGTGCCAGCAGCCCGCCAGGGGGCGCGAACATTCAGTACTTC. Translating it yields CASSPPGGANIQYF.

The CDR3, as DNA: TGCAGCGTCGCTGCGGCGGCACAAGAGACCCAGTACTTC. Translated: CSVAAAAQETQYF. This chain connects TRBV29-1 to TRBJ2-5; D is uncertain. Trimming cost V 6 bases and J 2 bases, with 13 bases left between them. The CDR3 totals 13 residues. Germline CDR1 reads SQVTM; CDR2 reads ANQGSEA. The full variable domain, in which reference TRBV29-1 and TRBJ2-5 provide the parts outside the CDR3, is SAVISQKPSRDICQRGTSLTIQCQVDSQVTMMFWYRQQPGQSLTLIATANQGSEATYESGFVIDKFPISRPNLTFSTLTVSNMSPEDSSIYLCSVAAAAQETQYFGPGTRLLVL.